The clone carrying this TCR beta chain was found once. Its antigen is unidentified. CDR3 length: 17 amino acids. The ends lost 0 bases at V and 9 bases at J; junction bases unmatched: 13. Germline V lookup: CDR1 LGHNT, CDR2 FRNRAP. This entry is derived from a study of T cell responses to AZD1222 COVID-19 vaccine. The study, taken as a whole, reports: The study sampled repertoires only after the peak T cell response.

Profiling relied on immunoSEQ multiplex PCR, and the TCRdb table lists in-frame clones only, not all of them. Among some 100,000 clones, approximately 87% were seen once, and the ten largest hold about 4.5%. The sequence was obtained from an adult who received the AZD1222 COVID-19 vaccine. The gene calls are TRBV12-5 and TRBJ1-5; TRBD1 aligns across 8 bases. Sequences were derived from peripheral blood, sampled 28 days after the second AZD1222 dose. The CDR3 reads CASGLVLGQGRMTPQHF. DNA of the CDR3: TGTGCTAGTGGTTTGGTACTTGGACAGGGACGAATGACGCCCCAGCATTTT.